The 32 T cell receptor beta chains below all came from one sample that was sequenced in a study of T cell repertoires in cytomegalovirus infection. TCRdb recomputed calls from the reads with MiXCR, one row per CDR3 protein. The data show roughly 190,000 distinct CDR3 sequences, 9.5% seen once. Sequencing was carried out using PBMCs. Source of these receptors: a human donor in good health (CMV status not recorded). Some clones in this sample may be carry-over from other donors' samples.

There are many counts of this clonotype. The chain links TRBV4-3 to TRBJ1-2, with 7 bases lining up with TRBD1. The germline CDR1 and CDR2 sequences are LGHNA and YSLEER. V shed 4 bases, J shed 7 bases, and the junction held 15 bases outside the gene matches. The CDR3 extends over 16 amino acids. The CDR3 bases are TGCGCCAGCAGCCTTACCCGACAGGGTTTAGAAGGTGGCTACACCTTC. This sequence encodes CASSLTRQGLEGGYTF.

This clonotype has just a few counts. The J gene is TRBJ1-4, the V gene TRBV2, with 9 nucleotides matching TRBD1. After removal of 10 bases from V and 4 bases from J, the junction contained 4 bases not matched to a gene. Germline lookup yields CDR1 SNHLY and CDR2 FYNNEI. This CDR3 region has 13 residues. For the CDR3, the DNA is TGTGCCACCTGGGGACAGGGTAATGAAAAACTGTTTTTT. Its protein product is CATWGQGNEKLFF.

In this sample, this clonotype turned up a few times. This chain links TRBV5-1 with TRBJ1-1; D uncertain. CDR1 and CDR2 (germline): SGHRS, YFSETQ. The CDR3 runs to 14 residues. V lost 0 bases and J 4 bases, leaving 10 bases between the germline ends. The DNA for the CDR3 is TGCGCCAGCAGCTTGGGACCGGAGGCCACTGAAGCTTTCTTT. It codes for CASSLGPEATEAFF. Complete variable domain (other parts from reference TRBV5-1 and TRBJ1-1): KAGVTQTPRYLIKTRGQQVTLSCSPISGHRSVSWYQQTPGQGLQFLFEYFSETQRNKGNFPGRFSGRQFSNSRSEMNVSTLELGDSALYLCASSLGPEATEAFFGQGTRLTVV.

This clonotype was found many times. The chain has TRBV7-2 and TRBJ2-7; 7 nucleotides agree with TRBD1. In germline, CDR1 is SGHTA, CDR2 FQGNSA. J lost 7 bases, V lost 5 bases, and 11 bases had no gene match. The CDR3 is 14 amino acids. The CDR3 DNA is TGTGCCAGCAGCCCTCAGACAGGGATAGGAGAGCAGTACTTC. This translates into CASSPQTGIGEQYF.

This clonotype has more than one count but fewer than ten. The CDR3 here is CASSGGEGQPQHF. The CDR3 DNA follows: TGTGCCAGCAGCGGAGGGGAGGGTCAGCCCCAGCATTTT. The rearrangement joins TRBV2 to TRBJ1-5; tentative D call: TRBD1 (5 bases). Germline V CDR1 and CDR2: SNHLY, FYNNEI. Trimming removed 6 bases from V and 6 bases from J, with 12 bases in between. This CDR3 is built from 13 residues.

This clonotype has a count of ten or more. The CDR3 sequence is CASSLLGGGATDTQYF. CDR3 DNA sequence: TGTGCCAGCAGCTTATTGGGCGGGGGGGCAACAGATACGCAGTATTTT. V and J are TRBV7-2 and TRBJ2-3, with 9 bases matching TRBD2. Germline CDR1 and CDR2: SGHTA and FQGNSA. The CDR3 consists of 16 residues. Trimming at V came to 2 bases and at J to 3 bases, leaving 6 bases not matched to a gene.

The CDR3 bases are TGCGCCAGCAGCCCGACGACAGGGCAAGAGACCCAGTACTTC. This translates into CASSPTTGQETQYF. This chain links TRBV5-1 with TRBJ2-5, with 7 bases aligning to TRBD1. The CDR3 length is 14 residues. The J segment lost 2 bases and the V segment lost 4 bases, leaving 5 bases of the junction unmatched. The germline CDR1 and CDR2 sequences are SGHRS and YFSETQ.

The chain carries TRBV7-8 and TRBJ2-7; D might be TRBD1 or TRBD2, each matching 5 bases. The V gene's germline CDR1 is SGHVS and CDR2 FQNEAQ. The V and J ends lost 7 bases and 5 bases respectively, with 21 bases between them. The CDR3 totals 15 residues. The DNA for the CDR3 is TGTGCCAGCAAATTTGAAACTGGAAGGGGACACGAGCAGTACTTC. Translating it yields CASKFETGRGHEQYF. The entire variable domain, with the rest obtained from reference TRBV7-8 and TRBJ2-7, is as follows: GAGVSQSPRYKVAKRGQDVALRCDPISGHVSLFWYQQALGQGPEFLTYFQNEAQLDKSGLPSDRFFAERPEGSVSTLKIQRTQQEDSAVYLCASKFETGRGHEQYFGPGTRLTVT.

This clonotype has just a few counts. V usage is TRBV30 and J usage is TRBJ1-1; 9 nucleotides align to TRBD1. This CDR3 contains 17 residues. Germline V gene sequence: CDR1 GTSNPN, CDR2 SVGIG (reference sequence). V shed 7 bases and J 0 bases; nucleotides not matched to a gene: 15. The CDR3 spells CASDQDGTGIMNTEAFF. The CDR3 DNA is TGTGCCTCCGACCAGGACGGGACAGGGATCATGAACACTGAAGCTTTCTTT.

The chain couples TRBV12-3 or TRBV12-4 to TRBJ2-3; D remains ambiguous. Trimming took 5 bases from V and 2 from J, leaving 14 bases between them. This CDR3 contains 15 residues. In nucleotides, the CDR3 is TGTGCCAGCAGTAAGACCCTTGGGGTCACAGATACGCAGTATTTT. Its translation is CASSKTLGVTDTQYF.

The table lists this clonotype with a count of one. The chain is built from TRBV10-3 and TRBJ2-2, with TRBD1 matching 9 bases. CDR3 length: 18 residues. The junction had 8 bases not matched to a gene; V was cut back by 0 bases and J by 3 bases. Germline assignment: CDR1 ENHRY and CDR2 SYGVKD. The CDR3 spells CAISESLSGTGYTGELFF. DNA for the CDR3: TGTGCCATCAGTGAGTCCTTGTCCGGGACAGGGTACACCGGGGAGCTGTTTTTT.

This clonotype was detected ten times or more. V usage is TRBV11-2 and J usage is TRBJ2-6; no firm D call. The V and J ends lost 5 bases and 2 bases respectively, with 13 bases between them. CDR1 is SGHAT, CDR2 FQNNGV, per germline. This CDR3 spans 16 amino acids. The CDR3 is CASSLRALTGANVLTF. The DNA for the CDR3 is TGTGCCAGCAGCCTAAGGGCCCTAACTGGGGCCAACGTCCTGACTTTC.

This clonotype was seen a few times. V is TRBV20-1 and J is TRBJ2-2; unclear D gene. This CDR3 has 14 residues. Germline assignment: CDR1 DFQATT and CDR2 SNEGSKA (reference sequence). Deletions cut 3 bases from V and 5 bases from J, with 13 bases between. As DNA, the CDR3 is TGCAGTGCTAGCGGACCGTTAAGGACCGGGGAGCTGTTTTTT. It encodes CSASGPLRTGELFF.

V and J are TRBV2 and TRBJ1-6, with D unclear. Germline V gives CDR1 SNHLY, CDR2 FYNNEI. This CDR3 is built from 15 residues. The V gene lost 6 bases and the J gene lost 4 bases, with 13 bases spanning the gap. Written as DNA, the CDR3 is TGTGCCAGCAGCGCCGGACCCCATTATAATTCACCCCTCCACTTT. Translating it yields CASSAGPHYNSPLHF.

This clonotype was observed at least ten times. V is TRBV7-2 and J is TRBJ2-5; TRBD1 is a possible D gene (6 bases). The CDR3 is 13 amino acids. Germline V CDR1 and CDR2: SGHTA, FQGNSA. The V gene lost 3 bases and the J gene lost 3 bases, with 8 bases spanning the gap. The CDR3, as DNA: TGTGCCAGCAGCTTGGGACAAAAAGAGACCCAGTACTTC. Residues: CASSLGQKETQYF.

V gene TRBV6-1 combines with J gene TRBJ1-2, with D maybe TRBD1 (5 bases). This CDR3 contains 17 residues. Trimming left V 6 bases short and J 8 bases short, with 28 bases between. Germline V lookup: CDR1 MNHNS, CDR2 SASEGT. The DNA of the CDR3 is TGTGCCAGCAGCCTTCCTAAAACCGGGACGGCCGCCCTAGGCTACACCTTC. It yields the protein CASSLPKTGTAALGYTF.

In this sample, this clonotype turned up many times. The CDR3 DNA is TGTGCCAGCAGCTTAGCTCAAACAGGGGAAGAGACCCAGTACTTC. As protein: CASSLAQTGEETQYF. This chain connects TRBV7-9 to TRBJ2-5; 7 bases fit TRBD1. Trimming cost V 0 bases and J 3 bases; bases outside gene matches: 4. The CDR3 is made up of 15 amino acids. CDR1 and CDR2 (germline): SEHNR, FQNEAQ (reference sequence).

In its sample, this clonotype was seen many times. The J gene is TRBJ1-2, the V gene TRBV15; 11 nucleotides line up with TRBD1. The CDR3 covers 14 residues. Trimming took 9 bases from V and 2 from J; bases not matched to a gene: 5. Germline-derived CDR1 and CDR2 are LNHNV and YYDKDF (reference sequence). The CDR3 sequence: CATSRDRGNYGYTF. CDR3 DNA: TGTGCCACAAGCCGGGACAGGGGGAACTATGGCTACACCTTC.

This clonotype was seen at least ten times. This sequence joins TRBV6-2 or TRBV6-3 and TRBJ2-7; D might be TRBD1 (6 bases). This CDR3 region has 13 residues. CDR1 is MNHEY, CDR2 SVGEGT, per germline. Trimming took 5 bases from V and 4 from J, leaving 12 bases between them. The CDR3 loop reads CASSQGHDYEQYF. CDR3 DNA sequence: TGTGCCAGCAGTCAGGGACATGATTACGAGCAGTACTTC.

This clonotype has ten or more counts. The rearrangement links TRBV28 to TRBJ1-3; the match to TRBD1 covers 8 bases. There are 16 residues in the CDR3. The germline V gene encodes CDR1 MDHEN and CDR2 SYDVKM. V shed 5 bases and J 7 bases; nucleotides not matched to a gene: 13. The CDR3, as DNA: TGTGCCAGCAGTCCCGGACAGGGAGTCTCAGCGAACACCATATATTTT. It encodes CASSPGQGVSANTIYF.

This clonotype was seen at least ten times. The CDR3 protein is CASSPLRNQPQHF. The CDR3 region has the DNA TGTGCCAGCAGCCCCCTAAGAAATCAGCCCCAGCATTTT. The rearrangement uses TRBV7-2 and TRBJ1-5, with no clear D. CDR1 and CDR2 from the germline V gene are SGHTA and FQGNSA. The CDR3 has 13 residues. V lost 5 bases and J lost 4, with 9 bases in between.

This clonotype was counted ten times or more. The rearrangement links TRBV7-8 to TRBJ2-4; D is undetermined. Trimming took off 5 bases at V and 0 bases at J, with 26 bases between the two ends. Per the germline V gene, CDR1 is SGHVS and CDR2 is FQNEAQ. The CDR3 has 20 amino acids. The CDR3: CASSLKTPQSSSLAKNIQYF. As DNA, the CDR3 is TGTGCCAGCAGCCTGAAAACACCCCAATCTTCTTCGTTAGCCAAAAACATTCAGTACTTC.

This clonotype was recorded a few times. The J gene is TRBJ2-7, the V gene TRBV20-1, with D unclear. Germline CDR1 is DFQATT and CDR2 is SNEGSKA (reference sequence). The CDR3 runs 13 residues. V lost 3 bases to trimming and J lost 4 bases, with 13 bases between them. CDR3 sequence (DNA): TGCAGTGCTAGCCCGGAGAATACATACGAGCAGTACTTC. Its protein product is CSASPENTYEQYF.

The V call is TRBV7-6, the J call TRBJ2-3; TRBD2 aligns across 12 bases. Germline lookup yields CDR1 SGHVS and CDR2 FNYEAQ. Unmatched junction bases numbered 7, after V lost 4 bases and J lost 5 bases. This CDR3 is 16 amino acids long. The CDR3 coding sequence is TGTGCCAGCAGCTCGGCGCTAGCGGGGGGGCGAGATACGCAGTATTTT. As protein: CASSSALAGGRDTQYF.

This clonotype appeared many times. V usage is TRBV7-2 and J usage is TRBJ2-7; no firm D call. Germline lookup yields CDR1 SGHTA and CDR2 FQGNSA. The length of the CDR3 is 13 residues. Trimming took off 1 base at V and 6 bases at J, with 10 bases between the two ends. This chain's CDR3 is CASSLVGPTEQYF. CDR3 coding DNA: TGTGCCAGCAGCTTAGTAGGTCCGACCGAGCAGTACTTC.

This clonotype has at least ten counts. This chain links TRBV7-2 with TRBJ2-1; D not resolved. Trimming removed 5 bases at V and 6 bases at J, with 11 bases between. There are 13 residues in the CDR3. The germline V gene encodes CDR1 SGHTA and CDR2 FQGNSA. The CDR3 DNA reads as TGTGCCAGCAGCCGTAGGTTCCCCAATGAGCAGTTCTTC. It specifies CASSRRFPNEQFF.

This clonotype was observed a few times. This chain connects TRBV4-1 to TRBJ1-1, with D possibly being TRBD1 (6 bases). V dropped 0 bases and J dropped 2 bases, with 10 bases sitting between them. The length of the CDR3 is 15 residues. CDR1 MGHRA and CDR2 YSYEKL come from the germline V gene. The CDR3 coding sequence is TGCGCCAGCAGCCAAGAAACACAGGGTAACACTGAAGCTTTCTTT. Residues: CASSQETQGNTEAFF.

Many counts were recorded for this clonotype. The rearrangement links TRBV28 to TRBJ1-5, with D tentatively TRBD1 (6 bases). Germline V gene data show CDR1 as MDHEN and CDR2 as SYDVKM. This CDR3 comprises 14 residues. Trimming took 5 bases from V and 3 from J, leaving 11 bases between them. The CDR3 DNA sequence: TGTGCCAGCAGTCTGGGACACCTCAATCAGCCCCAGCATTTT. It encodes CASSLGHLNQPQHF.

By share, this clonotype counts as medium-sized. The J gene is TRBJ2-4, the V gene TRBV7-2; 7 nucleotides agree with TRBD1. CDR1 is SGHTA and CDR2 is FQGNSA in the germline V gene. The CDR3 sequence is 14 residues long. V lost 4 bases to trimming and J lost 5 bases; unmatched junction nucleotides: 5. The CDR3 DNA reads TGTGCCAGCAGCTCCTCCGGGACAGAAAACATTCAGTACTTC. It is translated as CASSSSGTENIQYF. The entire variable domain, with the rest obtained from reference TRBV7-2 and TRBJ2-4, is as follows: GAGVSQSPSNKVTEKGKDVELRCDPISGHTALYWYRQSLGQGLEFLIYFQGNSAPDKSGLPSDRFSAERTGGSVSTLTIQRTQQEDSAVYLCASSSSGTENIQYFGAGTRLSVL.

On this clonotype itself: A single base separates this from a much larger clone, so it may be a read error. The rearrangement links TRBV5-6 to TRBJ2-3; D remains unclear. Germline loops: CDR1 SGHDT, CDR2 YYEEEE. V gave up 1 base and J gave up 2 bases, with 17 bases separating them. The length of the CDR3 is 17 residues. CDR3 nucleotide sequence: TGTGCCAGCAGCTTGTTCTTGTCCGGGTGCGTCACAGATACGCAGTATTTT. It encodes CASSLFLSGCVTDTQYF.

This clonotype was recorded at least ten times. The V and J genes are TRBV14 and TRBJ1-1; tentative D call: TRBD1 (6 bases). The CDR3 spans 16 residues. Germline lookup yields CDR1 SGHDN and CDR2 FVKESK. V lost 5 bases, J lost 0 bases, and 16 bases lay in between. The CDR3, as DNA: TGTGCCAGCAGCGCGACCTCAGGGGTTCTGAACACTGAAGCTTTCTTT. Translation: CASSATSGVLNTEAFF.

This clonotype was detected many times. This chain links TRBV5-1 with TRBJ2-7; D tentatively reads TRBD1 or TRBD2 (5 bases each). Trimming removed 6 bases at V and 7 bases at J, with 17 bases between. Germline loops: CDR1 SGHRS, CDR2 YFSETQ. The CDR3 sequence is 13 residues long. CDR3 coding DNA: TGCGCCAGCATGGGGGTGAAATCCGGTGAGCAGTACTTC. It yields the protein CASMGVKSGEQYF.